This TCR beta chain comes out of a study of shared clonotypes between healthy human individuals. Whole-study context: Three plates were used per donor for CD4 naive, three for CD4 memory, two for CD8 naive and one for CD8 memory.

The trim removed 4 bases at V and 4 bases at J, leaving 4 bases unmatched. Germline loops: CDR1 WSHSY, CDR2 SAAADI. The CDR3 runs 14 residues. CD8 cells classed as naive were CD45RO-negative and positively selected for CCR7, excluding terminally differentiated effector memory CD45RA+ cells. Profiling relied on immunoSEQ multiplex PCR, and the TCRdb table lists in-frame clones only, not all of them. The sample records about 1,900,000 clones, roughly 95% being singletons. The sample comprised naive CD8+ T cells sorted from blood. The chain links TRBV10-2 to TRBJ2-3; 8 nucleotides agree with TRBD2. The sequence was collected from a young man in good health. The CDR3 protein is CASSGAGGADTQYF. CDR3 DNA: TGCGCCAGCAGTGGGGCGGGAGGTGCAGATACGCAGTATTTT.